Listed below are T cell receptor beta chains from one sample, sequenced in a study of T cells in Graves' hyperthyroidism and ophthalmopathy. TCRdb re-called the multiplex PCR reads through MiXCR, storing one row per CDR3 protein. The sample yields about half a million distinct CDR3 sequences, roughly 23% seen once. The sample consisted of blood. The receptors here all came from a woman in her 70s with Graves' ophthalmopathy. CDR3s include the opening cysteine and the closing phenylalanine or tryptophan. Each record gives: V gene, clone size, J gene, D gene, CDR3 protein, CDR3 DNA. The D gene is left open where the match is weak. Some rows mark clone size as missing; the rest say once, few, many or name a class of expanded clone.

TRBV5-1	.	TRBJ2-1	TRBD2	CASSLLAGLNEQFF	TGCGCCAGCAGCTTATTAGCGGGATTGAATGAGCAGTTCTTC
TRBV13	few	TRBJ1-6	.	CASSFKAGSSPLHF	TGTGCCAGCAGCTTCAAGGCAGGGAGTTCACCCCTCCACTTT
TRBV29-1	few	TRBJ2-7	.	CSVALGGRVGEQYF	TGCAGCGTTGCTTTGGGAGGTCGAGTGGGCGAGCAGTACTTC
TRBV28	.	TRBJ1-2	.	CASSAGEGYYGYTF	TGTGCCAGCAGTGCAGGGGAGGGGTACTATGGCTACACCTTC
TRBV19	few	TRBJ1-2	.	CASTPSSAYGYTF	TGTGCCAGTACACCATCCTCAGCTTATGGCTACACCTTC
TRBV28	many	TRBJ2-1	TRBD1	CASTQGASYNEQFF	TGTGCCAGCACTCAGGGGGCCTCCTACAATGAGCAGTTCTTC
TRBV30	.	TRBJ1-1	.	CAWSTQTNTEAFF	TGTGCCTGGAGTACACAGACCAACACTGAAGCTTTCTTT
TRBV30	.	TRBJ2-7	TRBD1	CAWSSLLRTGGGIEQYF	TGTGCCTGGAGTTCCCTTCTTCGGACAGGGGGCGGGATCGAGCAGTACTTC
TRBV10-3	few	TRBJ2-6	.	CAISPFPVDMTSSGANVLTF	TGTGCCATCAGTCCCTTCCCGGTGGACATGACCAGCTCTGGGGCCAACGTCCTGACTTTC
TRBV4-3	.	TRBJ2-1	TRBD1	CASSQEGQSSYNEQFF	TGCGCCAGCAGCCAAGAGGGACAGAGCTCCTACAATGAGCAGTTCTTC
TRBV5-1	.	TRBJ1-2	.	CASSLTAVVGYTF	TGCGCCAGCAGCTTAACGGCGGTGGTGGGCTACACCTTC
TRBV12-3/TRBV12-4	few	TRBJ2-7	.	CASLAGSYEQYF	TGTGCCAGCCTCGCGGGCAGCTACGAGCAGTACTTC
TRBV19	few	TRBJ2-2	.	CASRRLMPTRPGELFF	TGTGCCAGTAGAAGGTTAATGCCAACCCGACCCGGGGAGCTGTTTTTT
TRBV5-4	few	TRBJ2-2	.	CASSLPNTVTGELFF	TGTGCCAGCAGCTTGCCCAACACCGTGACCGGGGAGCTGTTTTTT
TRBV7-6	.	TRBJ2-7	TRBD2	CASSGASGNRYEQYF	TGTGCCAGCAGTGGGGCTAGCGGGAACCGCTACGAGCAGTACTTC
TRBV12-3/TRBV12-4	many	TRBJ1-4	.	CASSLGGATNEKLFF	TGTGCCAGCAGTTTAGGGGGGGCGACTAATGAAAAACTGTTTTTT
TRBV6-5	.	TRBJ1-1	TRBD1	CASSYSGQGQAFF	TGTGCCAGCAGTTACTCTGGACAGGGGCAAGCTTTCTTT
TRBV4-1	few	TRBJ2-5	TRBD2	CASSPGRTSGGGETQYF	TGCGCCAGCAGTCCCGGGAGGACTAGCGGAGGCGGGGAGACCCAGTACTTC
TRBV7-8	.	TRBJ2-1	TRBD2	CASSSSGTSYNEQFF	TGTGCCAGCAGCTCTAGCGGGACCAGCTACAATGAGCAGTTCTTC
TRBV6-2/TRBV6-3	.	TRBJ1-1	.	CASSYLGLSTEAFF	TGTGCCAGCAGTTACCTGGGGTTATCCACTGAAGCTTTCTTT
TRBV6-1	.	TRBJ2-2	.	CASRTGTINTGELFF	TGTGCCAGCAGAACCGGGACAATCAACACCGGGGAGCTGTTTTTT
TRBV11-2	many	TRBJ2-5	.	CASSLEALATQYF	TGTGCCAGCAGCTTAGAGGCCTTAGCGACCCAGTACTTC
TRBV4-1	few	TRBJ1-2	TRBD1	CASSPRQGREDGYTF	TGCGCCAGCAGCCCGCGACAGGGAAGGGAGGATGGCTACACCTTC
TRBV6-1	many	TRBJ1-2	.	CASRDPGVYGYTF	TGTGCCAGCAGGGACCCTGGGGTATATGGCTACACCTTC
TRBV2	many	TRBJ1-1	TRBD1	CASRTGGVTEAFF	TGTGCCAGCAGGACAGGGGGCGTCACTGAAGCTTTCTTT
TRBV6-5	few	TRBJ1-2	TRBD1	CASSYGTDGNYGYTF	TGTGCCAGCAGTTACGGGACAGACGGAAACTATGGCTACACCTTC
TRBV27	.	TRBJ1-2	.	CASSLSGGRYGYTF	TGTGCCAGCAGTTTATCGGGAGGTCGGTATGGCTACACCTTC
TRBV3-1	.	TRBJ1-1	.	CASSQGEVKSVGAFF	TGTGCCAGCAGCCAAGGAGAAGTTAAGAGCGTTGGGGCTTTCTTT
TRBV29-1	.	TRBJ1-2	.	CSVVLVYGYTF	TGCAGCGTTGTCCTAGTCTATGGCTACACCTTC
TRBV28	.	TRBJ1-1	.	CATPRPGAFF	TGTGCCACCCCTAGGCCTGGGGCTTTCTTT
TRBV7-3	.	TRBJ2-1	.	CASTHLGRSSYNEQFF	TGTGCCAGCACCCACCTGGGGCGGAGCTCCTACAATGAGCAGTTCTTC
TRBV28	.	TRBJ2-5	TRBD1	CASRDTQGAGETQYF	TGTGCCAGCAGGGACACACAGGGGGCGGGGGAGACCCAGTACTTC
TRBV2	.	TRBJ2-7	TRBD1	CASSPSGTGSHEQYF	TGTGCCAGCAGTCCCTCCGGGACAGGGAGCCACGAGCAGTACTTC
TRBV7-2	few	TRBJ2-4	.	CASSLGELAKNIQYF	TGTGCCAGCAGCTTGGGGGAACTAGCCAAAAACATTCAGTACTTC
TRBV5-1	few	TRBJ1-2	TRBD1	CASSSGQDVIFYGYTF	TGCGCCAGCAGCTCGGGACAGGACGTGATATTCTATGGCTACACCTTC
TRBV19	few	TRBJ2-7	.	CASSAQATYEQYF	TGTGCCAGTAGTGCACAGGCTACCTACGAGCAGTACTTC
TRBV13	many	TRBJ1-1	.	CASSAKDGNTEAFF	TGTGCCAGCAGCGCTAAGGACGGGAACACTGAAGCTTTCTTT
TRBV20-1	many	TRBJ2-7	.	CSASGISYEQYF	TGCAGTGCTAGTGGGATCTCCTACGAGCAGTACTTC
TRBV12-3/TRBV12-4	many	TRBJ1-2	.	CASSPQGSYYGYTF	TGTGCCAGCAGTCCTCAGGGTTCTTACTATGGCTACACCTTC
TRBV12-3/TRBV12-4	many	TRBJ2-1	TRBD2	CASSYYLLAGGPGEQFF	TGTGCCAGCAGTTACTACCTACTAGCGGGAGGGCCGGGTGAGCAGTTCTTC
TRBV5-1	.	TRBJ2-7	.	CASGLDGLDAYEQYF	TGCGCCAGCGGCTTGGATGGCCTGGACGCCTACGAGCAGTACTTC
TRBV5-1	many	TRBJ2-3	.	CASSLHYTRTDTQYF	TGCGCCAGCAGCTTGCATTACACACGCACAGATACGCAGTATTTT
TRBV27	few	TRBJ2-4	.	CASSFTRGFGNIQYF	TGTGCCAGCAGTTTCACTCGGGGGTTCGGAAACATTCAGTACTTC
TRBV20-1	.	TRBJ2-1	TRBD2	CSAERGSYNEQFF	TGCAGTGCTGAGCGGGGATCCTACAATGAGCAGTTCTTC